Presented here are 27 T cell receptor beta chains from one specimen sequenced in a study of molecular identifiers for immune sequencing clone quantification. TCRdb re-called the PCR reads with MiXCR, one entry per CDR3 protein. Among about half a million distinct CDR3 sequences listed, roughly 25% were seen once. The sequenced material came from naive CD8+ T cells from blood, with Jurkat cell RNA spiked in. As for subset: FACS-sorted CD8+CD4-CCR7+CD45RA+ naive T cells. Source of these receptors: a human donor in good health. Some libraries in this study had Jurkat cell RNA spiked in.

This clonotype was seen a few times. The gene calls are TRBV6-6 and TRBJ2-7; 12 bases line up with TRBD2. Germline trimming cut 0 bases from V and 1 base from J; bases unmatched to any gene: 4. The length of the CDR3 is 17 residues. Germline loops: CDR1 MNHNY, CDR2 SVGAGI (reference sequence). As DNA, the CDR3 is TGTGCCAGCAGTTACTCTCTAGCGGGAGGGCCTTCCTACGAGCAGTACTTC. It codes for CASSYSLAGGPSYEQYF.

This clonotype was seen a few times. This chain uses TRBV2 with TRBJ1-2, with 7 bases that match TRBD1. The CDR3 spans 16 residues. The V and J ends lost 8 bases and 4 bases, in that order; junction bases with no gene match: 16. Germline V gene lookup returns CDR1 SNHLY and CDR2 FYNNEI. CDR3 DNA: TGTGCCAGCGGCAGCGGGAGACAGGGAGTTTTCTATGGCTACACCTTC. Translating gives CASGSGRQGVFYGYTF.

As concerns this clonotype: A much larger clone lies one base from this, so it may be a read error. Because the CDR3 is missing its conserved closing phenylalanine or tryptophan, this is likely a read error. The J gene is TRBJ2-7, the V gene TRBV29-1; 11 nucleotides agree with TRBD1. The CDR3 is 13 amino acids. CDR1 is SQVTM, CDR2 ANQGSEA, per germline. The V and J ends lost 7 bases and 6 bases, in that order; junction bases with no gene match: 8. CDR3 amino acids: CSAKTGTGGEQYL. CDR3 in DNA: TGCAGCGCTAAAACCGGGACAGGGGGCGAGCAGTACCTC.

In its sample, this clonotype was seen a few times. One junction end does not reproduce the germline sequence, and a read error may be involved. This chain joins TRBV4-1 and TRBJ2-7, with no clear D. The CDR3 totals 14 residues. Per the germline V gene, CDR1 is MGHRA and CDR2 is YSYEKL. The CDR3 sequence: CARSQDRAPYEQYF. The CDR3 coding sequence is TGCGCCCGCAGCCAAGACCGGGCGCCCTACGAGCAGTACTTC.

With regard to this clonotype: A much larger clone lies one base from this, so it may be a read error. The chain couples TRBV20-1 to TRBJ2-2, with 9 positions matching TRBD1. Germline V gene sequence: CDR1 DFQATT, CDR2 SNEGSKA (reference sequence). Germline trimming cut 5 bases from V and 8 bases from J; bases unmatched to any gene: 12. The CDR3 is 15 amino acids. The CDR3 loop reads CSAPSGTGIGGELFF. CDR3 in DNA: TGCAGTGCTCCATCCGGGACAGGGATTGGAGGGGAGCTGTTTTTT.

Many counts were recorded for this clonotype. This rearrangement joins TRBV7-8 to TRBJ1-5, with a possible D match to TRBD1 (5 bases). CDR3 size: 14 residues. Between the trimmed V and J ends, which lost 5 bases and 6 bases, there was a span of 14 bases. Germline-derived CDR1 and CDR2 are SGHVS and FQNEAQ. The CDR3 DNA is TGTGCCAGCAGCGGGGTATATGGGGCTCAGCCCCAGCATTTT. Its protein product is CASSGVYGAQPQHF. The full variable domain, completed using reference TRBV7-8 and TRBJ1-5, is GAGVSQSPRYKVAKRGQDVALRCDPISGHVSLFWYQQALGQGPEFLTYFQNEAQLDKSGLPSDRFFAERPEGSVSTLKIQRTQQEDSAVYLCASSGVYGAQPQHFGDGTRLSIL.

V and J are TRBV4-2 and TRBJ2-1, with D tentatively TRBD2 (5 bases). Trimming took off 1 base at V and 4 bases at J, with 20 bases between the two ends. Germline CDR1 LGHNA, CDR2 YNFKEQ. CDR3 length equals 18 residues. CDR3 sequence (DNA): TGTGCCAGCAGCCAAGTGGTCCTTGGGAGAACGCCATACAATGAGCAGTTCTTC. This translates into CASSQVVLGRTPYNEQFF.

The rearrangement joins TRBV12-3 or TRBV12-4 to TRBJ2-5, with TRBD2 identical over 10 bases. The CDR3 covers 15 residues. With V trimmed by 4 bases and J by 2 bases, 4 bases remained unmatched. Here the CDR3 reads CASSSVAGGQETQYF. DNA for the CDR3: TGTGCCAGCAGTTCGGTAGCGGGGGGACAAGAGACCCAGTACTTC.

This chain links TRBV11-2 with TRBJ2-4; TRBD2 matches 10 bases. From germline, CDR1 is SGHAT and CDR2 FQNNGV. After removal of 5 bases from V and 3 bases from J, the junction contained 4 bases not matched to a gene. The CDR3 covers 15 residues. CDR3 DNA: TGTGCCAGCAGCACACTAGCGGGACTCAAAAACATTCAGTACTTC. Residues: CASSTLAGLKNIQYF.

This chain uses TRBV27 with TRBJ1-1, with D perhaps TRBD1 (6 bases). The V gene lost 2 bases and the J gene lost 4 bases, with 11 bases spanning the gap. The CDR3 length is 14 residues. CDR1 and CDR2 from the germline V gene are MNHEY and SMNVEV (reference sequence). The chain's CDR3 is CASSLLGGRTEAFF. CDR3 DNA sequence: TGTGCCAGCAGTTTACTCGGGGGCCGCACTGAAGCTTTCTTT.

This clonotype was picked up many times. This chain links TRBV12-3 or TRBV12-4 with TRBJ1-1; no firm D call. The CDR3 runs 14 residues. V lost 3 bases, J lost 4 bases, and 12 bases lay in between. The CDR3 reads CASSFWYEGTEAFF. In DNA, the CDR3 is TGTGCCAGCAGTTTCTGGTACGAGGGCACTGAAGCTTTCTTT.

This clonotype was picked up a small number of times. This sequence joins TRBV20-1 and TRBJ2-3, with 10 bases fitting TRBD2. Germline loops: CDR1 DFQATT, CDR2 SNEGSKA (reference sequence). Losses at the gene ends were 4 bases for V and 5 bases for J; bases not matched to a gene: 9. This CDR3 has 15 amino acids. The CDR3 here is CSAKASGGAIDTQYF. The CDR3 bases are TGCAGTGCTAAGGCGAGCGGGGGGGCGATAGATACGCAGTATTTT.

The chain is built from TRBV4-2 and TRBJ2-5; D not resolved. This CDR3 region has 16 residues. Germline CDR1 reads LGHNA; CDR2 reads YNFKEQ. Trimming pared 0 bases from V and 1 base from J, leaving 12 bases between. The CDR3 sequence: CASSQDTVFSQETQYF. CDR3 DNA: TGTGCCAGCAGCCAAGATACCGTATTTTCCCAAGAGACCCAGTACTTC.

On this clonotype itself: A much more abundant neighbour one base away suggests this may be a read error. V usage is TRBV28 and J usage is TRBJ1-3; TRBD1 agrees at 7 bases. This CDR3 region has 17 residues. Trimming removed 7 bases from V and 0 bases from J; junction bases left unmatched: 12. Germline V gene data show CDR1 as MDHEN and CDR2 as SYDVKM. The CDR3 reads CASNPSRGPISGNTIYF. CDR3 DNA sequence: TGTGCCAGCAACCCCTCAAGGGGGCCCATCTCTGGAAACACCATATATTTT.

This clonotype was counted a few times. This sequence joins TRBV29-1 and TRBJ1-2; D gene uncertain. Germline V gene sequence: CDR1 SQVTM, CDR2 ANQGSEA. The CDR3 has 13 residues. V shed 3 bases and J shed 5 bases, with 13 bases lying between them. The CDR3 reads CSVDPGVIYGYTF. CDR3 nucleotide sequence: TGCAGCGTTGATCCGGGCGTCATTTATGGCTACACCTTC.

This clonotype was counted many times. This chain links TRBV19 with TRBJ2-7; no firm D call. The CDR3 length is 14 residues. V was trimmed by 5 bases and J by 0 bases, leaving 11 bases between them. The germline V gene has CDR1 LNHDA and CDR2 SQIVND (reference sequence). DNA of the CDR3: TGTGCCAGTAGTGCCTACTCTCCCTCCTACGAGCAGTACTTC. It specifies CASSAYSPSYEQYF.

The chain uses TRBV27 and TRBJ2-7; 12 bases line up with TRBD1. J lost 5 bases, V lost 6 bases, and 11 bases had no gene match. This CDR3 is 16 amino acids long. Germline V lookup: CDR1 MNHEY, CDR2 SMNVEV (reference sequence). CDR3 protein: CASSQMGTGGIDEQYF. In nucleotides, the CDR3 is TGTGCCAGCAGCCAGATGGGGACAGGGGGCATCGACGAGCAGTACTTC.

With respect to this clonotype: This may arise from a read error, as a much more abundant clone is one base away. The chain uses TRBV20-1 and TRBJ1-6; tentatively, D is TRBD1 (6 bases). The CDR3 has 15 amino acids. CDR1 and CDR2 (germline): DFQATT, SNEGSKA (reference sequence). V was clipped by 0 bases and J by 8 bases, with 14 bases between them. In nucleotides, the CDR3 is TGCAGTGCTAGAGATTCGGCAAGGGGGGATTCACCCCTCCACTTT. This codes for CSARDSARGDSPLHF.

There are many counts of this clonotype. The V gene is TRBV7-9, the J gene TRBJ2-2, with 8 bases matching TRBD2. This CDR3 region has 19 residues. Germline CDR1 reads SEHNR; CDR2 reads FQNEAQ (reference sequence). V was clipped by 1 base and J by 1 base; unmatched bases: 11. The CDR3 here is CASSLVYVAGPENTGELFF. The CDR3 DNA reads TGTGCCAGCAGCTTAGTATACGTAGCGGGACCCGAGAACACCGGGGAGCTGTTTTTT.

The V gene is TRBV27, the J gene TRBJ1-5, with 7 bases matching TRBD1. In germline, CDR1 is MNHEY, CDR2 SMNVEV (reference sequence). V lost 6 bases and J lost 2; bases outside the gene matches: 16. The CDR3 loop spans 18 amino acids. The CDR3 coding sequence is TGTGCCAGCAGGTTTGCAGCAGGGGGAAGTTGGGGCAATCAGCCCCAGCATTTT. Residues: CASRFAAGGSWGNQPQHF.

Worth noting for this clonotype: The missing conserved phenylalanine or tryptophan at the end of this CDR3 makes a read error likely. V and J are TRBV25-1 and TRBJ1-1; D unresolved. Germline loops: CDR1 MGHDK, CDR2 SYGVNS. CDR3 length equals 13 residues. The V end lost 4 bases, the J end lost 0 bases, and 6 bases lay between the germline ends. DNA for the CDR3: TGTGCCAGCAGTGGGCTCCTGAACACTGAAGCTTTCCTT. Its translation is CASSGLLNTEAFL.

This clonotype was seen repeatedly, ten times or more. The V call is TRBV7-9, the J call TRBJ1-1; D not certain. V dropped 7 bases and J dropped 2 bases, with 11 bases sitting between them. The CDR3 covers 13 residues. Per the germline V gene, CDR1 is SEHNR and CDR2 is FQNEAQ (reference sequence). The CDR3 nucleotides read TGTGCCAGCACCCTGGGTTACAACACTGAAGCTTTCTTT. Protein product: CASTLGYNTEAFF.

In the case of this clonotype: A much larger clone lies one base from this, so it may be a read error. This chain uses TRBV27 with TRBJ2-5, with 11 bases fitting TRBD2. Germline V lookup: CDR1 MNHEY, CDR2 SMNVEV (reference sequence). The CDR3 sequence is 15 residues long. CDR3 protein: CASSDGTSGQEPQYF. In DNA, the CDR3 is TGTGCCAGCAGTGATGGGACTAGCGGCCAAGAGCCCCAGTACTTC.

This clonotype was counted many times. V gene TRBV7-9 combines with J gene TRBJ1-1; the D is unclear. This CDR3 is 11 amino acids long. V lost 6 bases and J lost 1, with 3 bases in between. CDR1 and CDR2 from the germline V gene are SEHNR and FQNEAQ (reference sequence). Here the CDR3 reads CASRANTEAFF. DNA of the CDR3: TGTGCCAGCAGGGCGAACACTGAAGCTTTCTTT.

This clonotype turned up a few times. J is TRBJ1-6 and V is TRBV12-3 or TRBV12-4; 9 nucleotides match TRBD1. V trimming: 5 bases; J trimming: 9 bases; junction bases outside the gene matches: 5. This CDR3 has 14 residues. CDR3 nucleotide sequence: TGTGCCAGCAGTGTCACAGGGGGCGGTTCACCCCTCCACTTT. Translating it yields CASSVTGGGSPLHF.

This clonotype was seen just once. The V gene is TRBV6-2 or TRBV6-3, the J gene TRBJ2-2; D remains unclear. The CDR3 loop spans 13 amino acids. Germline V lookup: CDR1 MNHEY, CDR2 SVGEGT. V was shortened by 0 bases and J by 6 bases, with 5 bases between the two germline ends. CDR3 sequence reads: CASSYSGPGELFF. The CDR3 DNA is TGTGCCAGCAGTTACTCAGGCCCCGGGGAGCTGTTTTTT.

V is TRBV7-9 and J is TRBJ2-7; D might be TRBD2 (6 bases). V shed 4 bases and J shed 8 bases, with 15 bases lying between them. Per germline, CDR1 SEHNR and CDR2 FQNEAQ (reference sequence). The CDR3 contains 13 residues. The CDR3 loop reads CASSSASDHKQYF. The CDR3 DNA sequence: TGTGCCAGCAGCTCTGCTAGCGACCACAAGCAGTACTTC.